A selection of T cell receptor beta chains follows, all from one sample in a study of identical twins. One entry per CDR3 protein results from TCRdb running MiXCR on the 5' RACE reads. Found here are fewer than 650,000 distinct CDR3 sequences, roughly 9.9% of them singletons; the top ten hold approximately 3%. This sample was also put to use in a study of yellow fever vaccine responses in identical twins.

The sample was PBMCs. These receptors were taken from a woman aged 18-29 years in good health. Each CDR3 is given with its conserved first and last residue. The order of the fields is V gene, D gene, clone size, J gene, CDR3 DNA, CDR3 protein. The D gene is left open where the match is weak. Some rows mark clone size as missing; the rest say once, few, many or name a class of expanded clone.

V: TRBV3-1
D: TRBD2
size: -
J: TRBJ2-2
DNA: TGTGCCAGCAGCCCGGGACTAGCGGGGGGCGTGAACACCGGGGAGCTGTTTTTT
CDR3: CASSPGLAGGVNTGELFF

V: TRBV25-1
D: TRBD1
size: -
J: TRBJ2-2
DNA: TGTGCCAGCAGTGAACCCGGGACAGGGAGGACCGGGGAGCTGTTTTTT
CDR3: CASSEPGTGRTGELFF

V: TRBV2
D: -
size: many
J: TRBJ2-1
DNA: TGTGCCAGCACTTCCCGGAATGAGCAGTTCTTC
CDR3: CASTSRNEQFF

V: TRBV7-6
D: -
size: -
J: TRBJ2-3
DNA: TGTGCCAGCAGCCGGGGCTCTGATGGACGCGATACGCAGTATTTT
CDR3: CASSRGSDGRDTQYF

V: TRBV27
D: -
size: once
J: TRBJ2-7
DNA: TGTGCCAGCAGTTTACCGGCAAAGGACCACTTGGACTTC
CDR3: CASSLPAKDHLDF

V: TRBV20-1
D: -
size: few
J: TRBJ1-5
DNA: TGCAGTGCCTCCTGGGATGTCGAGCATTTT
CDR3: CSASWDVEHF

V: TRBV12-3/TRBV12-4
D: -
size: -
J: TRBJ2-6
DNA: -
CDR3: CASSFLAGHSGANVLTF

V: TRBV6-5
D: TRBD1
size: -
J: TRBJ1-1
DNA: TGTGCCAGCAGTTCCACGACAGGGGTTGAAGCTTTCTTT
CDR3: CASSSTTGVEAFF

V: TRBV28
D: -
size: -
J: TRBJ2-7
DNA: TGTGCCAGCAGTTTGTTCGAAGGGTCCTACGAGCAGTACTTC
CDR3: CASSLFEGSYEQYF

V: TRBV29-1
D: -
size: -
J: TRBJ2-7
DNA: TGCAGCGTAAATTGGGGGGGGGACACGGTGAAGAGCTCCTACGAGCAGTACTTC
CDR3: CSVNWGGDTVKSSYEQYF

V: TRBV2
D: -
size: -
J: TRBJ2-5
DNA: TGTGCCAGCGTGGGGCAGCAAGAGACCCAGTACTTC
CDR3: CASVGQQETQYF

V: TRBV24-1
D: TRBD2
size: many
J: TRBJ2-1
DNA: TGTGCCACCAGTGATTTATCCGGGGGGGCAAAAAATGAGCAGTTCTTC
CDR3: CATSDLSGGAKNEQFF

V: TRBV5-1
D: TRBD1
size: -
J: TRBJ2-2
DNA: TGCGCCAGCAGCTTGCCCCGACAGGGGACCGGGGAGCTGTTTTTT
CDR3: CASSLPRQGTGELFF

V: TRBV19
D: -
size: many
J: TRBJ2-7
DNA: TGTGCCAGTAGTATCGGATACGAGCAGTACTTC
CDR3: CASSIGYEQYF

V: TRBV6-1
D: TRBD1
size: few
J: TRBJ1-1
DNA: TGTGCCAGCTACACTTCGGGACAGGTGAACACTGAAGCTTTCTTT
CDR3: CASYTSGQVNTEAFF

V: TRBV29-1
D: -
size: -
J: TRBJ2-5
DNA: TGCAGCGTTGAAGACCTCCAGGAGGGAGAGACCCAGTACTTC
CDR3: CSVEDLQEGETQYF

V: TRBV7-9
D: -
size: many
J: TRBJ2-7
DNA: TGTGCCAGCAGCCCAGGACTCTCCCCGGGGGAGCAGTACTTC
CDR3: CASSPGLSPGEQYF

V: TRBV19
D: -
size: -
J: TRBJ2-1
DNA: TGTGCCAGTAGAGGCGGATCGATTGGGAGCAATGAGCAGTTCTTC
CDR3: CASRGGSIGSNEQFF

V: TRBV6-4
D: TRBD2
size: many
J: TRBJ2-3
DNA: TGTGCCAGCAGCCAACTAGCGGGGGCTACGGATACGCAGTATTTT
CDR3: CASSQLAGATDTQYF

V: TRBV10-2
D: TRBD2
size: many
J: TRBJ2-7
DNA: TGCGCCAGCCGGGGACTAGAATACGAGCAGTACTTC
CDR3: CASRGLEYEQYF

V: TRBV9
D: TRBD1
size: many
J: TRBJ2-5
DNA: TGTGCCAGCAGCGATGGGACAGGGTACCAAGAGACCCAGTACTTC
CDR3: CASSDGTGYQETQYF

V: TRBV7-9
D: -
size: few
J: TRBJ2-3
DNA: TGTGCCAGCAGCTTAGCAGGGTTGGCCACCACAGATACGCAGTATTTT
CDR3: CASSLAGLATTDTQYF

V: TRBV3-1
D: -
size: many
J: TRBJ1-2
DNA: TGTGCCAGCAGCGTTCAAGCGGGTAGCTATGGCTACACCTTC
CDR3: CASSVQAGSYGYTF

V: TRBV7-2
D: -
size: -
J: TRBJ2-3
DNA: TGTGCCAGCAGCTTAGGTCTAGCCCAAGGCACAGATACGCAGTATTTT
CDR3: CASSLGLAQGTDTQYF

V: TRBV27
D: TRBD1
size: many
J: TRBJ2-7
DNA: TGTGCCAGCAGTGGCAGACAGGGGCGACTGTTGGAGCAGTACTTC
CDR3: CASSGRQGRLLEQYF

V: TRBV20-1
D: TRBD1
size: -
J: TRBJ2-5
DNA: TGCAGTGCTAGATTGCCGGGACAGGGGGCTCGAGAGACCCAGTACTTC
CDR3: CSARLPGQGARETQYF

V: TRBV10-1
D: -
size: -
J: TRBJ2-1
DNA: TGCGCCAGCAGTGAGACAGGGTTTGATGAGCAGTTCTTC
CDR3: CASSETGFDEQFF

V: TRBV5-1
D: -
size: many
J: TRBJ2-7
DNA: TGCGCCAGCAGCTCGGGACACAACTACGAGCAGTACTTC
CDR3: CASSSGHNYEQYF

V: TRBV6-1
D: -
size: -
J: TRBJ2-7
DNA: TGTGCCAGCACCCTCCTGGGGCAGGGAGGCTACGAGCAGTACTTC
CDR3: CASTLLGQGGYEQYF

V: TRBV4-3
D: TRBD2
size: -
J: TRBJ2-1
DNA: TGCGCCAGCAGCCAAGATGCTAGCGGAATTTACAATGAGCAGTTCTTC
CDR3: CASSQDASGIYNEQFF

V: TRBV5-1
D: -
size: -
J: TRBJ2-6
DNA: TGCGCCAGCAGCTTAACAGCCTCTGGGGCCAACGTCCTGACTTTC
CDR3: CASSLTASGANVLTF

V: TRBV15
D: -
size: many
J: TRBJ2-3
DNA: TGTGCCACCAGCAGAGGGAGAGACACAGATACGCAGTATTTT
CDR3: CATSRGRDTDTQYF

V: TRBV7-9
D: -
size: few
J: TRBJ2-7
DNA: TGTGCCAGCAGCCCACATATTCCCAACTACGAGCAGTACTTC
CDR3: CASSPHIPNYEQYF

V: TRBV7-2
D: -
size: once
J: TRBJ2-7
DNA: TGTGCCAGCAGCTCGTGGGACAAATCCTACGAGCAGTACTTC
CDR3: CASSSWDKSYEQYF

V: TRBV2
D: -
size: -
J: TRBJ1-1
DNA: TGTGCCAGCAGGCCCCGGGGGGGCACTGAAGCTTTCTTT
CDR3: CASRPRGGTEAFF

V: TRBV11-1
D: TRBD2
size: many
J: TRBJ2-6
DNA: TGTGCCAGCAGCTTAGGTGGCCTAGCGGGAGCGGATGGGGCCAACGTCCTGACTTTC
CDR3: CASSLGGLAGADGANVLTF

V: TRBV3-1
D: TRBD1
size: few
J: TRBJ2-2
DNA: TGTGCCAGCAGCCTATCGACAGGGGTCAACACCGGGGAGCTGTTTTTT
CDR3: CASSLSTGVNTGELFF

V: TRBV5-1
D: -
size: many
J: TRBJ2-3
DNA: TGCGCCAGCAAGCAGTCGACAGGCACAGATACGCAGTATTTT
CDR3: CASKQSTGTDTQYF

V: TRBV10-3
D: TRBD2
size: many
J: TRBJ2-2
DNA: TGTGCCATCAGGACCGGGACTAGCGGGACCGGGGAGCTGTTTTTT
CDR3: CAIRTGTSGTGELFF

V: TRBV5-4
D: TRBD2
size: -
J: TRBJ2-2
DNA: TGTGCCAGCAGCTTGGGGGGACTAGCGGCTAACACCGGGGAGCTGTTTTTT
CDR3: CASSLGGLAANTGELFF

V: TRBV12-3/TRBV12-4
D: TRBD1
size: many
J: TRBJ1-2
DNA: TGTGCCAGCAGTTTACGGACAGGGGTCTATGGCTACACCTTC
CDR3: CASSLRTGVYGYTF

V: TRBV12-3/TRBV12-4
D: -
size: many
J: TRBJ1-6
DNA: TGTGCCAGCAGTTTATTAACCTATAATTCACCCCTCCACTTT
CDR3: CASSLLTYNSPLHF

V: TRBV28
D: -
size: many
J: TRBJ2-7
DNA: TGTGCCAGCGGGAGGGGGACCCTTTCCTACGAGCAGTACTTC
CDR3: CASGRGTLSYEQYF

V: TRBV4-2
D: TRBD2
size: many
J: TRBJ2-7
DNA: TGTGCCAGCAGCCAAGATGGCGGGGGAACCCCCTACGAGCAGTACTTC
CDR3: CASSQDGGGTPYEQYF

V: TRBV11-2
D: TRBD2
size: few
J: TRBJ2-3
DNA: TGTGCCAGCAGCCTCGGGACTAGCGGACCTCTAGCAGATACGCAGTATTTT
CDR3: CASSLGTSGPLADTQYF

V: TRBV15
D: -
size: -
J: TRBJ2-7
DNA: TGTGCCACCAGCAGGGAGGGGGCTATAACCTACGAGCAGTACTTC
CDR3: CATSREGAITYEQYF

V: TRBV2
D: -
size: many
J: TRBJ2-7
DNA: TGTGCCAGCCCCAGGATGGACTACGAGCAGTACTTC
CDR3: CASPRMDYEQYF

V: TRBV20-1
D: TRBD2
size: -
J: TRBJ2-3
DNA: TGCAGTGCCACAGCGGGAGGAACCACAGATACGCAGTATTTT
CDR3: CSATAGGTTDTQYF

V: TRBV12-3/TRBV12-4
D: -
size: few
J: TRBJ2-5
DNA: TGTGCCACCCTTGCAGGGGAGGTTAGAGGGGAGACCCAGTACTTC
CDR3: CATLAGEVRGETQYF

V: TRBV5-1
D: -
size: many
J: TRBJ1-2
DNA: TGCGCCAGCAGCTTGGAGGCGGCCTATGGCTACACCTTC
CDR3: CASSLEAAYGYTF

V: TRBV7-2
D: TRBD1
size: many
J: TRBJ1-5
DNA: TGTGCCAGCAGCCAAAAGACAGGGTACAATCAGCCCCAGCATTTT
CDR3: CASSQKTGYNQPQHF

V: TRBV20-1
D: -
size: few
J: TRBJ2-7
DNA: TGCAGTGCTAGAGATGCCTCCCGGCCCGGCTCCTACGAGCAGTACTTC
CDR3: CSARDASRPGSYEQYF

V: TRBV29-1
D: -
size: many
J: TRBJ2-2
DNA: TGCAGCGTCGGGGGCGAGAACACCGGGGAGCTGTTTTTT
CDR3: CSVGGENTGELFF

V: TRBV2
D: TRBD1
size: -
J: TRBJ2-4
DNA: TGTGCCAGCAGACCACAGGGGGCCTTTCAGTACTTC
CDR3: CASRPQGAFQYF